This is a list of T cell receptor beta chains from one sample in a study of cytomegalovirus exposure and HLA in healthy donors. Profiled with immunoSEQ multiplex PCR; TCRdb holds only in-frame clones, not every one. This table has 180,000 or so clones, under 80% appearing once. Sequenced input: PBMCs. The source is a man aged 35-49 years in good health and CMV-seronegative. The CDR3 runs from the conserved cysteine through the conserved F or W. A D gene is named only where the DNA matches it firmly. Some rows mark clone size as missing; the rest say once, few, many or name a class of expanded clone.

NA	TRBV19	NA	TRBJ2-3	CASRRGSGTDTQYF	TGTGCCAGTAGAAGGGGATCGGGCACAGATACGCAGTATTTT
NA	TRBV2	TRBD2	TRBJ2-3	CASSKRGGQTDTQYF	TGTGCCAGCAGCAAGCGGGGGGGCCAGACAGATACGCAGTATTTT
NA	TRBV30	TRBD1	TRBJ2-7	CAWSAEGAEQYF	TGTGCCTGGAGTGCAGAGGGGGCCGAGCAGTACTTC
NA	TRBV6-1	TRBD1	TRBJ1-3	CASSEVRDRGSGNTIYF	TGTGCCAGCAGTGAAGTTAGGGACAGGGGATCTGGAAACACCATATATTTT
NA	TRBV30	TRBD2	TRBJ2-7	CAWSSKREFSDEQYF	TGTGCCTGGAGTAGTAAGCGGGAGTTCTCTGACGAGCAGTACTTC
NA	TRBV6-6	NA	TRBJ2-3	CASSRSDTQYF	TGTGCCAGCAGTCGGTCAGATACGCAGTATTTT
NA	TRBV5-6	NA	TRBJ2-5	CASSGDFQEAQYF	TGTGCCAGCAGCGGGGACTTTCAAGAGGCCCAGTACTTC
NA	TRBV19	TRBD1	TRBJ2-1	CASSRDRLYNEQFF	TGTGCCAGTAGTCGGGACAGGCTATACAATGAGCAGTTCTTC
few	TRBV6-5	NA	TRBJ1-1	CASSYGGGRGTEAFF	TGTGCCAGCAGCTATGGGGGAGGTAGAGGAACTGAAGCTTTCTTT
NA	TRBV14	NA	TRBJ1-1	CASSLRTRGTEAFF	TGTGCCAGCAGCCTTCGGACCCGCGGGACTGAAGCTTTCTTT
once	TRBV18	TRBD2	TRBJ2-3	CASSPSGLAEGDTQYF	TGTGCCAGCTCACCATCGGGACTAGCGGAAGGAGATACGCAGTATTTT
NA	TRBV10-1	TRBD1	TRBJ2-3	CANRGPGQGVSTDTQYF	TGCGCCAACAGAGGCCCGGGACAGGGGGTTAGCACAGATACGCAGTATTTT
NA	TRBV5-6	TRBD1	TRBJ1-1	CASSRGQGRMNTEAFF	TGTGCCAGCAGCAGAGGACAGGGGCGAATGAACACTGAAGCTTTCTTT
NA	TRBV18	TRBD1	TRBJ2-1	CASSRGETGLGDEQFF	TGTGCCAGCTCTCGAGGTGAGACAGGGCTAGGCGATGAGCAGTTCTTC
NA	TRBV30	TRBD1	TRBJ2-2	CASNPGQGTGELFF	TGTGCCTCGAATCCGGGACAGGGTACCGGGGAGCTGTTTTTT
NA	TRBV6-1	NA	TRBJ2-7	CASSALFYEQYF	TGTGCCAGCAGTGCCTTATTCTACGAGCAGTACTTC
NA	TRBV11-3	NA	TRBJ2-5	CASSRQFRETQYF	TGTGCCAGCAGCAGGCAATTCAGGGAGACCCAGTACTTC
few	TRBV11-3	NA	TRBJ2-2	CASSLAGAGAGELFF	TGTGCCAGCAGCTTAGCAGGGGCCGGGGCCGGGGAGCTGTTTTTT
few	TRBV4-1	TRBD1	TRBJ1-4	CASSRGDRDLEKLFF	TGCGCCAGCAGCCGCGGGGACAGGGATTTGGAAAAACTGTTTTTT
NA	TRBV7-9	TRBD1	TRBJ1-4	CASSKHGTGNEKLFF	TGTGCCAGCAGCAAGCACGGGACAGGAAATGAAAAACTGTTTTTT
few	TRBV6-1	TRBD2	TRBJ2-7	CASSTAGGDYEQYF	TGTGCCAGCAGTACAGCGGGGGGGGATTACGAGCAGTACTTC
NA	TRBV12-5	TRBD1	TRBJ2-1	CASGSVGRDRVYNEQFF	TGTGCTAGTGGTTCCGTCGGACGGGACAGGGTATACAATGAGCAGTTCTTC
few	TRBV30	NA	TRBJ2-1	CAWSASLLVLYNEQFF	TGTGCCTGGAGTGCTTCCCTACTAGTATTGTACAATGAGCAGTTCTTC
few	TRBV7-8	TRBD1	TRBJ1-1	CASSFGGTGAANTEAFF	TGTGCCAGCAGCTTCGGTGGGACAGGGGCTGCGAACACTGAAGCTTTCTTT
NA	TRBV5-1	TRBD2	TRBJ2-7	CASSFLGLAGVEQYF	TGCGCCAGCAGCTTTCTGGGGCTAGCGGGAGTAGAGCAGTACTTC
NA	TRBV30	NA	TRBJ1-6	CAWSGGSPPLHF	TGTGCCTGGAGTGGAGGGTCCCCACCCCTCCACTTT
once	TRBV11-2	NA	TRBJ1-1	CASSLVGVWNTEAFF	TGTGCCAGCAGCTTAGTCGGGGTATGGAACACTGAAGCTTTCTTT
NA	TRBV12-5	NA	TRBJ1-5	CASGLVRNLGARGQPQHF	TGTGCTAGTGGTTTGGTACGTAATTTGGGGGCTAGGGGTCAGCCCCAGCATTTT